The 24 T cell receptor beta chains listed next were all sequenced from one sample in a study of blood T cell repertoires in COVID-19. The table came from immunoSEQ multiplex PCR; TCRdb's copy has only in-frame clones and leaves some out. The sample gives 25,000 to 30,000 clones, around 83% of which show up once; around 24% is in the top ten. The sequenced material came from peripheral blood. The source of these receptors is a human donor in a cohort sampled during active COVID-19.

The gene calls are TRBV6-5 and TRBJ2-5; D is ambiguous. Trimming shortened V by 6 bases and J by 5 bases, and 13 bases separated the two germline ends. The V gene's germline CDR1 is MNHEY and CDR2 SVGAGI. The CDR3 is 13 amino acids. CDR3 nucleotide sequence: TGTGCCAGCAGCGTGTCTTGGCGGGAGACCCAGTACTTC. Translating it yields CASSVSWRETQYF.

The chain combines TRBV6-6 with TRBJ1-4; D not certain. Germline CDR1 and CDR2: MNHNY and SVGAGI (reference sequence). CDR3 length: 15 residues. The V end lost 5 bases, the J end lost 1 base, and 11 bases lay between the germline ends. In DNA, the CDR3 is TGTGCCAGCAGTCCCTTAGTGCTAACTAATGAAAAACTGTTTTTT. Protein: CASSPLVLTNEKLFF.

V usage is TRBV30 and J usage is TRBJ1-6; 9 bases align to TRBD1. CDR1 and CDR2 (germline): GTSNPN, SVGIG (reference sequence). With V trimmed by 5 bases and J by 10 bases, 9 bases remained unmatched. The CDR3 consists of 14 residues. The chain's CDR3 is CAWSPGQGTSPLHF. CDR3 DNA: TGTGCCTGGTCTCCGGGACAGGGAACATCACCCCTCCACTTT.

The chain carries TRBV12-3 or TRBV12-4 and TRBJ1-2, with D unresolved. Trimming pared 6 bases from V and 6 bases from J, leaving 11 bases between. The CDR3 has 12 amino acids. The CDR3 coding sequence is TGTGCCAGCAGCCGTTGGGGAGATGGCTACACCTTC. It is translated as CASSRWGDGYTF.

This clone came up a few times. The chain carries TRBV18 and TRBJ1-2; TRBD1 might be the D (5 bases). Trimming removed 6 bases from V and 0 bases from J, with 14 bases in between. From germline, CDR1 is KGHSH and CDR2 LQKENI. CDR3 length: 15 residues. The CDR3, as DNA: TGTGCCAGCTCCCAGGGACTAGACTCTAACTATGGCTACACCTTC. Translating gives CASSQGLDSNYGYTF.

The rearrangement uses TRBV19 and TRBJ2-7, with 8 nucleotides matching TRBD1. The CDR3 runs to 14 residues. The V gene's germline CDR1 is LNHDA and CDR2 SQIVND (reference sequence). The V segment lost 5 bases and the J segment 3 bases; nucleotides outside the gene matches: 6. The CDR3 sequence is CASSSWDRNYEQYF. Written as DNA, the CDR3 is TGTGCCAGTAGTTCTTGGGACAGGAACTACGAGCAGTACTTC.

This clone turned up a few times. The J gene is TRBJ2-1, the V gene TRBV6-2 or TRBV6-3, with a weak D call TRBD1 (5 bases). Per germline, CDR1 MNHEY and CDR2 SVGEGT. V lost 4 bases and J lost 6, with 22 bases in between. The CDR3 has 17 residues. Here the CDR3 DNA reads TGTGCCAGCAGTTCCCCTTGGACAACCCAGAGGTCCAATGAGCAGTTCTTC. Amino acid sequence: CASSSPWTTQRSNEQFF.

The DNA of the CDR3 is TGTGCCAGCGGACAGGGGATAGACACCGGGGAGCTGTTTTTT. Protein sequence: CASGQGIDTGELFF. The rearrangement joins TRBV19 to TRBJ2-2; 9 bases map to TRBD1. J gave up 3 bases and V 9 bases, and 5 bases lay outside the gene matches. Germline values: CDR1 LNHDA, CDR2 SQIVND (reference sequence). The CDR3 length is 14 residues.

The genes are TRBV4-1 and TRBJ2-7, with D unresolved. V gave up 6 bases and J gave up 4 bases, with 10 bases separating them. Germline assignment: CDR1 MGHRA and CDR2 YSYEKL. The CDR3 is made up of 12 amino acids. The CDR3 reads CASSSPLYEQYF. CDR3 in DNA: TGCGCCAGCAGTTCCCCGTTGTACGAGCAGTACTTC.

The rearrangement links TRBV27 to TRBJ2-1; D is ambiguous. V dropped 8 bases and J dropped 10 bases, with 9 bases sitting between them. Germline assignment: CDR1 MNHEY and CDR2 SMNVEV (reference sequence). This CDR3 region has 10 residues. The DNA for the CDR3 is TGTGCCAGCGGTCGGAGAGAGCAGTTCTTC. Translated, it gives CASGRREQFF.

The V gene is TRBV6-2 or TRBV6-3, the J gene TRBJ2-4, with TRBD1 as a possible D gene (5 bases). Germline V gene lookup returns CDR1 MNHEY and CDR2 SVGEGT. V gave up 0 bases and J gave up 0 bases, with 21 bases separating them. There are 20 residues in the CDR3. CDR3 in amino acids: CASSYSILGAGQLAKNIQYF. CDR3 bases: TGTGCCAGCAGTTACTCTATTCTCGGTGCCGGACAACTAGCCAAAAACATTCAGTACTTC.

The chain has TRBV5-1 and TRBJ1-4, with D unresolved. This CDR3 contains 13 residues. The germline V gene encodes CDR1 SGHRS and CDR2 YFSETQ. The V end lost 7 bases, the J end lost 0 bases, and 7 bases lay between the germline ends. CDR3 sequence: CASGDATNEKLFF. For the CDR3, the DNA is TGCGCCAGCGGAGATGCAACTAATGAAAAACTGTTTTTT.

The V and J genes are TRBV15 and TRBJ2-4, with 10 bases aligning to TRBD1. Losses at the gene ends were 4 bases for V and 10 bases for J; bases not matched to a gene: 4. CDR3 length equals 13 residues. Germline V gives CDR1 LNHNV, CDR2 YYDKDF (reference sequence). The CDR3 sequence is CATSMGQGRIQYF. The CDR3 coding sequence is TGTGCCACCAGCATGGGACAGGGGAGGATTCAGTACTTC.

The rearrangement uses TRBV7-9 and TRBJ1-6; TRBD1 aligns across 11 bases. This CDR3 is built from 16 residues. Germline trimming cut 3 bases from V and 7 bases from J; bases unmatched to any gene: 5. Germline CDR1 is SEHNR and CDR2 is FQNEAQ (reference sequence). Here the CDR3 reads CASSFRDRGLNSPLHF. For the CDR3, the DNA is TGTGCCAGCAGCTTCCGGGACAGGGGGTTGAATTCACCCCTCCACTTT.

This rearrangement joins TRBV2 to TRBJ2-7, with 12 bases identical to TRBD2. The V and J ends lost 7 bases and 2 bases, in that order; junction bases with no gene match: 9. Germline V gives CDR1 SNHLY, CDR2 FYNNEI. This CDR3 comprises 16 residues. The CDR3: CASIPSSGGAPYEQYF. DNA of the CDR3: TGTGCCAGCATACCGTCTAGCGGGGGGGCCCCCTACGAGCAGTACTTC.

This clone was observed a handful of times. The chain uses TRBV27 and TRBJ2-5; the match to TRBD1 covers 8 bases. The germline V gene has CDR1 MNHEY and CDR2 SMNVEV (reference sequence). The CDR3 loop spans 15 amino acids. V shed 3 bases, J shed 5 bases, and the junction held 8 bases outside the gene matches. The CDR3 reads CASSFGQGAFETQYF. The DNA of the CDR3 is TGTGCCAGCAGTTTTGGGCAGGGGGCGTTCGAGACCCAGTACTTC.

The V call is TRBV9, the J call TRBJ2-7; unclear D gene. Trimming removed 0 bases from V and 0 bases from J, with 10 bases in between. This CDR3 is built from 15 residues. The germline gives CDR1 SGDLS, CDR2 YYNGEE. The CDR3 DNA sequence: TGTGCCAGCAGCGTAGCCCCGGGTTTCTCCTACGAGCAGTACTTC. The encoded protein is CASSVAPGFSYEQYF.

This clone showed up just a few times. The V gene is TRBV6-6, the J gene TRBJ2-4; 8 bases line up with TRBD1. V shed 8 bases, J shed 6 bases, and the junction held 3 bases outside the gene matches. The CDR3 has 12 residues. Germline V CDR1 and CDR2: MNHNY, SVGAGI (reference sequence). The CDR3 sequence: CASGQGTNIQYF. DNA of the CDR3: TGTGCCAGCGGACAGGGAACAAACATTCAGTACTTC.

The chain employs TRBV10-3 and TRBJ2-1; TRBD2 matches at 7 bases. Looked up from germline, CDR1 is ENHRY and CDR2 is SYGVKD. The J segment lost 0 bases and the V segment lost 0 bases, leaving 8 bases of the junction unmatched. CDR3 size: 18 residues. CDR3 sequence reads: CAISESITSATSYNEQFF. The CDR3 coding sequence is TGTGCCATCAGTGAGTCCATAACTAGCGCGACCTCCTACAATGAGCAGTTCTTC.

The rearrangement links TRBV6-2 or TRBV6-3 to TRBJ1-1, with 9 bases aligning to TRBD1. CDR3 length equals 17 residues. After removal of 4 bases from V and 1 base from J, the junction contained 10 bases not matched to a gene. Germline V gene lookup returns CDR1 MNHEY and CDR2 SVGEGT. This chain's CDR3 is CASSSKAKGQGNTEAFF. For the CDR3, the DNA is TGTGCCAGCAGTTCCAAGGCCAAGGGACAGGGGAACACTGAAGCTTTCTTT.

The rearrangement uses TRBV15 and TRBJ2-7; 10 nucleotides match TRBD1. Germline assignment: CDR1 LNHNV and CDR2 YYDKDF (reference sequence). This CDR3 region has 14 residues. The V segment lost 3 bases and the J segment 3 bases; nucleotides outside the gene matches: 2. The CDR3 loop is CATSSRDRGYEQYF. DNA for the CDR3: TGTGCCACCAGCAGCCGGGACAGGGGCTACGAGCAGTACTTC.

The chain has TRBV7-2 and TRBJ2-7, with 8 nucleotides matching TRBD2. Unmatched junction bases numbered 5, after V lost 7 bases and J lost 3 bases. This CDR3 region has 13 residues. Germline lookup yields CDR1 SGHTA and CDR2 FQGNSA. The CDR3 region has the DNA TGTGCCAGCATCGGGACTAGTGGCTACGAGCAGTACTTC. Protein product: CASIGTSGYEQYF.

The rearrangement uses TRBV7-9 and TRBJ2-7, with 8 bases matching TRBD2. The length of the CDR3 is 12 residues. Germline CDR1 and CDR2: SEHNR and FQNEAQ (reference sequence). With V trimmed by 4 bases and J by 6 bases, 2 bases remained unmatched. DNA for the CDR3: TGTGCCAGCAGCTCGCGGGGGGCCGAGCAGTACTTC. Protein: CASSSRGAEQYF.

The chain employs TRBV28 and TRBJ1-5; no clear D. This CDR3 contains 12 residues. Germline values: CDR1 MDHEN, CDR2 SYDVKM. The ends were cut back, 6 bases at V and 5 bases at J, with 8 bases in the middle. The CDR3 bases are TGTGCCAGCAGACTCGGAGATCAGCCCCAGCATTTT. Its protein product is CASRLGDQPQHF.